This TCR beta chain was identified in a study of blood T cell repertoires in COVID-19. Study details: From the United States, Italy and Spain came samples of acute and convalescent COVID-19.

This table comes from immunoSEQ multiplex PCR, and its TCRdb copy is limited to in-frame clones, with some not included. The data contain about 210,000 clones, around 82% of them singletons. This clone showed up just once. CDR1 and CDR2 (germline): SEHNR, FQNEAQ (reference sequence). Between the trimmed V and J ends, which lost 1 base and 2 bases, there was a span of 11 bases. CDR3 length: 15 residues. This TCR was recovered from a woman between 70 and 85 years old with acute or convalescent COVID-19. The specimen was peripheral blood. The chain is built from TRBV7-9 and TRBJ2-5; D remains ambiguous. CDR3 DNA sequence: TGTGCCAGCAGCTTAGGATACAACCCGCAAGAGACCCAGTACTTC. Encoded protein: CASSLGYNPQETQYF.